The rows below give T cell receptor beta chains drawn from one sample of a study of shared clonotypes between healthy human individuals. Produced via immunoSEQ multiplex PCR; TCRdb's table is partial and in-frame only. The data hold some 580,000 clones, with roughly 97% observed a single time. Material for sequencing was naive CD4+ T cells sorted from blood. The receptors come from a woman aged 25 to 39 in good health. The CDR3 runs from the conserved cysteine through the conserved F or W. A D gene is named only where the DNA matches it firmly. Rows may omit the clone size; those that give it use once, few, many or a size class.

>TRBV7-9|TRBJ1-4|NA|TRBD1
TGTGCCAGCAGCCCTAGACAGGGTTCTGAAAAACTGTTTTTT
CASSPRQGSEKLFF
>TRBV9|TRBJ2-7|NA|TRBD2
TGTGCCAGCAGCGTAGGTGTACTAGCGGGCAACGAGCAGTACTTC
CASSVGVLAGNEQYF
>TRBV4-1|TRBJ1-3|NA|TRBD1
TGCGCCAGCAGCCCTCCTAGGTCTGGGACAGGGGGTCGCGGAAACACCATATATTTT
CASSPPRSGTGGRGNTIYF
>TRBV2|TRBJ2-2|NA|TRBD1
TGTGCCAGCAGTCGGACAGGGGTAATCGGGGAGCTGTTTTTT
CASSRTGVIGELFF
>TRBV6-1|TRBJ2-7|NA|NA
TGTGCCAGCAGCCCTGACAGAGAGCAGTACTTC
CASSPDREQYF
>TRBV18|TRBJ2-2|NA|TRBD2
TGTGCCAGCTCACCGGGACTAGCGGCAACGAACACCGGGGAGCTGTTTTTT
CASSPGLAATNTGELFF
>TRBV6-5|TRBJ1-4|NA|NA
TGTGCCAGCAGTCCTGGACAGCATAATGAAAAACTGTTTTTT
CASSPGQHNEKLFF
>TRBV6-1|TRBJ2-1|NA|NA
TGTGCCAGCAGTGAACAATCGCGCTCCTACAATGAGCAGTTCTTC
CASSEQSRSYNEQFF
>TRBV5-4|TRBJ1-2|NA|NA
TGTGCCAGCAGCTTGGCCAAGGGGCCCCATGGCTACACCTTC
CASSLAKGPHGYTF
>TRBV10-3|TRBJ2-1|NA|NA
TGTGCCATCAGTGAGTCGACGGGTAGGACTCCATACAATGAGCAGTTCTTC
CAISESTGRTPYNEQFF
>TRBV5-1|TRBJ1-2|NA|NA
TGCGCCAGCAGCTGGGAGGGGGAAGATGGCTACACCTTC
CASSWEGEDGYTF
>TRBV18|TRBJ2-2|NA|TRBD1
TGTGCCAGCTCAACACAGGGGGCGAACACCGGGGAGCTGTTTTTT
CASSTQGANTGELFF
>TRBV10-3|TRBJ1-5|NA|NA
TGTGCCATCAGTGAGACAAACAATCAGCCCCAGCATTTT
CAISETNNQPQHF
>TRBV5-4|TRBJ1-4|once|NA
TGTGCCAGCAGCTTGGACAGGAGAGTCGGTGAAAAACTGTTTTTT
CASSLDRRVGEKLFF
>TRBV9|TRBJ2-4|NA|TRBD1
TGTGCCAGCAGCGTAGCCGAGGGGGCGACCAAAAACATTCAGTACTTC
CASSVAEGATKNIQYF
>TRBV18|TRBJ1-1|once|NA
TGTGCCAGCTCACCCATGAACACTGAAGCTTTCTTT
CASSPMNTEAFF
>TRBV27|TRBJ1-3|once|TRBD1
TGTGCCAGCAGTCCAGGGACAGGGCGTCACGGGGGCACCATATATTTT
CASSPGTGRHGGTIYF
>TRBV7-9|TRBJ2-7|once|NA
TGTGCCAGCAGCAGGGGATTGGTCGAGCAGTACTTC
CASSRGLVEQYF
>TRBV6-4|TRBJ1-2|once|NA
NA
CASSSSIGNYGYTF
>TRBV9|TRBJ2-2|NA|TRBD2
TGTGCCAGCAGCGCGCGGGAGACGAACACCGGGGAGCTGTTTTTT
CASSARETNTGELFF
>TRBV2|TRBJ1-5|NA|NA
TGTGCCAGCAGAGAGGACACGAATAGCAATCAGCCCCAGCATTTT
CASREDTNSNQPQHF
>TRBV5-6|TRBJ2-2|NA|NA
TGTGCCAGCAGCTGGCTAAACAGGGTGGGCACCGGGGAGCTGTTTTTT
CASSWLNRVGTGELFF
>TRBV18|TRBJ2-7|NA|NA
TGTGCCAGCTCACCAGCGACAGAGGACGAGCAGTACTTC
CASSPATEDEQYF
>TRBV5-1|TRBJ2-7|NA|NA
TGCGCCAGCAGCCCATGGACTGCTTACGAGCAGTACTTC
CASSPWTAYEQYF
>TRBV29-1|TRBJ1-2|NA|NA
TGCAGCGTTGAGGAGGGCGGGGCTCCCAACTATGGCTACACCTTC
CSVEEGGAPNYGYTF
>TRBV27|TRBJ2-2|NA|NA
TGTGCCAGCAGTTTATCGGTGGGAGGCCCGAACACCGGGGAGCTGTTTTTT
CASSLSVGGPNTGELFF
>TRBV18|TRBJ2-3|NA|NA
TGTGCCAGCTCACCTACTGCAAGCGGGCCTCTATCCACAGATACGCAGTATTTT
CASSPTASGPLSTDTQYF
>TRBV5-8|TRBJ1-5|NA|NA
TGTGCCAGCAGCGCCGGGAGGATTAGCAATCAGCCCCAGCATTTT
CASSAGRISNQPQHF
>TRBV5-5|TRBJ2-2|NA|NA
TGTGCCAGCAGCCAGAAACTAGTTCCCGGGGAGCTGTTTTTT
CASSQKLVPGELFF
>TRBV6-5|TRBJ1-1|NA|NA
TGTGCCAGCAGTTACAGTGCGGTGGGGAACACTGAAGCTTTCTTT
CASSYSAVGNTEAFF
>TRBV5-6|TRBJ1-1|NA|TRBD1
TGTGCCAGCAGCTTGTTCGGGACAGGGGGCTACGGCACTGAAGCTTTCTTT
CASSLFGTGGYGTEAFF
>TRBV5-1|TRBJ2-1|NA|TRBD2
TGCGCCAGTAGGGGACTAGCGGGAGGGAATGAGCAGTTCTTC
CASRGLAGGNEQFF
>TRBV2|TRBJ2-3|NA|NA
TGTGCCAGCAGTGTGGTGGGGGCCGCAGATACGCAGTATTTT
CASSVVGAADTQYF
>TRBV5-1|TRBJ2-7|NA|NA
TGCGCCAGCAGCTTGCGCCCAGGCGAGCAGTACTTC
CASSLRPGEQYF
>TRBV15|TRBJ2-7|once|NA
TGTGCCACCAGCAGACCCCCGACCTACGAGCAGTACTTC
CATSRPPTYEQYF
>TRBV9|TRBJ2-6|NA|NA
TGTGCCAGCAGCACTCGAGGGGGGCCAAGCTCTGGGGCCAACGTCCTGACTTTC
CASSTRGGPSSGANVLTF
>TRBV5-4|TRBJ2-7|NA|NA
TGTGCCAGCAGCTTGGCCAGGCAGGGAAGCTCCTACGAGCAGTACTTC
CASSLARQGSSYEQYF
>TRBV18|TRBJ2-3|NA|TRBD1
TGTGCCAGCTCACCGGGACAGCTCGGCACAGATACGCAGTATTTT
CASSPGQLGTDTQYF
>TRBV5-1|TRBJ1-4|NA|NA
TGCGCCAGCAGCTTGCAGGACGGCGCAACTAATGAAAAACTGTTTTTT
CASSLQDGATNEKLFF
>TRBV4-2|TRBJ1-4|NA|NA
TGTGCCAGCAGCCATCCAGAGCCTGGGGGCACTGCCACCACCGTTCTTACAACTAATGAAAAACTGTTTTTT
CASSHPEPGGTATTVLTTNEKLFF
>TRBV18|TRBJ1-2|NA|NA
TGTGCCAGTTTCAACGCAGGGGACTATGGCTACACCTTC
CASFNAGDYGYTF